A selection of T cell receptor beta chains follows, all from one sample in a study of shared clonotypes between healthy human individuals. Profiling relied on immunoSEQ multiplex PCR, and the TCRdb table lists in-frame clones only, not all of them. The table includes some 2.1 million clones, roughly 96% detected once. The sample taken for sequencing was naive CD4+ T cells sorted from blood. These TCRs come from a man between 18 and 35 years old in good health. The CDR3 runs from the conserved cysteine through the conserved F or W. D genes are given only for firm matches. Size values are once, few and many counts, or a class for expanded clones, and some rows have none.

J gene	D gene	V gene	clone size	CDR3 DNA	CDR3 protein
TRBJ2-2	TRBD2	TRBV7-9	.	TGTGCCAGCAGCTTATCCGTGGCGACTAGCGTCGAGGAGCTGTTTTTT	CASSLSVATSVEELFF
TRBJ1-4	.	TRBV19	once	TGTGCCAGTAGTATAAAAGGGACCGAAAAACTGTTTTTT	CASSIKGTEKLFF
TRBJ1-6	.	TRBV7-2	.	TGTGCCAGCAGCTTAGACTGGGTCAATTCACCCCTCCACTTT	CASSLDWVNSPLHF
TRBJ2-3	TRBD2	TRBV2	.	TGTGCCAGCAGTAGCGGGAGGCCCCTGCCAGATACGCAGTATTTT	CASSSGRPLPDTQYF
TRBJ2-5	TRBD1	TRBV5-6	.	TGTGCCAGCAGCCCCAGGGGGCGGGGAGAAGAGACCCAGTACTTC	CASSPRGRGEETQYF
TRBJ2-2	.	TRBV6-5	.	TGTGCCAGCAGTTACTCGACCGGGGAGCTGTTTTTT	CASSYSTGELFF
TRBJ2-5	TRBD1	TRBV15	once	TGTGCCACCAGCGGACAGGGGGTGACCCAGTACTTC	CATSGQGVTQYF
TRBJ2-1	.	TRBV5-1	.	TGCGCCAGCAGCTTGGGGGCTAACTCCTACAATGAGCAGTTCTTC	CASSLGANSYNEQFF
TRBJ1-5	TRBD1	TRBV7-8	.	TGTGCCAGCAGCCCCAAGTGGGACAGGAGAAGTAATCAGCCCCAGCATTTT	CASSPKWDRRSNQPQHF
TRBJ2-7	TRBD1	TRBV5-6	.	TGTGCCAGCACCCCTTGGGACAGCTCGTCTTACGAGCAGTACTTC	CASTPWDSSSYEQYF
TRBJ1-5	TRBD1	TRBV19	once	TGTGCCAGTAGTACCACGACAGGGAGGTATAGCAATCAGCCCCAGCATTTT	CASSTTTGRYSNQPQHF
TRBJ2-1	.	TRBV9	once	TGTGCCAGCAGACCGGTCGGGGACGGATACAATGAGCAGTTCTTC	CASRPVGDGYNEQFF
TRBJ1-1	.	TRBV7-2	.	TGTGCCAGCAGCTTAGAGGGTCAAGGGACTGAAGCTTTCTTT	CASSLEGQGTEAFF
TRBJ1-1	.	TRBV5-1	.	TGCGCCAGCAGCCTGGGGGTTAACACTGAAGCTTTCTTT	CASSLGVNTEAFF
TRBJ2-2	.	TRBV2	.	TGTGCCAGCAGTGACGGGCTAACCGGGTTGACCGGGGAGCTGTTTTTT	CASSDGLTGLTGELFF
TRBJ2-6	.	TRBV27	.	TGTCGCCAGTTTGGGGCCAACGTCCTGACTTTC	CRQFGANVLTF
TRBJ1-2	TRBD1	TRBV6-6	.	TGTGCCAGCAGCGCCGGGACAGGGGCGGATGGCTACACCTTC	CASSAGTGADGYTF
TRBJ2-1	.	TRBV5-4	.	TGTGCCAGCAGCGAACAGGGCAATGAGCAGTTCTTC	CASSEQGNEQFF
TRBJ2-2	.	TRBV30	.	TGTGCCTGGAGTGGGCCTTCGATGGCCGGGGAGCTGTTTTTT	CAWSGPSMAGELFF
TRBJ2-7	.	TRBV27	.	TGTGCCAGCAGTTCACCGGGGTCCGAGCAGTACTTC	CASSSPGSEQYF